This record covers a single T cell receptor beta chain. The antigen remains undetermined. The sample comes from a study of cytomegalovirus exposure and HLA in healthy donors. The study ran its PCR with 60 Vbeta and 13 Jbeta primers. Clones were sequenced by immunoSEQ multiplex PCR, and TCRdb holds only the in-frame ones, with some missing. The sample consists of about 89,000 clones, 85% of them appearing once. The CDR3 covers 15 residues. CDR1 MNHEY and CDR2 SMNVEV come from the germline V gene (reference sequence). V trimming: 8 bases; J trimming: 4 bases; junction bases outside the gene matches: 8. Study-wide findings and caveats: Within an earlier analysis, most TCR beta V segments proved productive either about 87% or about 30% of the time. Prediction of most subjects' HLA-A and HLA-B alleles by TCR beta sequences was reportedly accurate. Later analysis placed DRB1 highest and HLA-C lowest in TCR association rates, which differed by HLA locus.

The sequence came from a man aged 35-49 years in good health and CMV-seropositive. The chain couples TRBV27 to TRBJ2-3; TRBD2 agrees at 11 bases. Material: PBMCs. For the CDR3, the DNA is TGTGCCAGCGGCTATAGCGGGAGGGCGTCAGATACGCAGTATTTT. It yields the protein CASGYSGRASDTQYF.